These 25 T cell receptor beta chains were sequenced from one sample in a study of human thymus T cells. TCRdb's table, derived via immunoSEQ multiplex PCR, lists solely in-frame clones and lacks some. Seen here are about 130,000 clones, around 94% observed once, and the top ten hold 0.02% to 0.03%. Resections were taken during corrective heart surgery, and the thymus tissue came from these. Sequences were obtained from thymus tissue. The receptors shown here come from a boy in the first two years of life with a congenital heart defect but otherwise immunologically healthy.

This sequence joins TRBV1 and TRBJ1-5; the table names TRBD1, a call not compared with the DNA. TRBV1 is noted as a pseudogene. The CDR3 covers 15 residues. The CDR3, as DNA: TGCACCAGCAGCCTTTCCGGACAGGGCGGTGAGCCCCAGCATTTT. Translated, it gives CTSSLSGQGGEPQHF.

This chain joins TRBV5-5 and TRBJ2-5; D might be TRBD1 (6 bases). Looked up from germline, CDR1 is SGHKS and CDR2 is YYEKEE (reference sequence). This CDR3 spans 15 amino acids. V was clipped by 3 bases and J by 1 base, with 13 bases between them. CDR3: CASSSNRVTQETQYF. CDR3 bases: TGTGCCAGCAGCTCCAACAGGGTTACCCAAGAGACCCAGTACTTC.

The chain has TRBV5-4 and TRBJ2-7, with D possibly matching TRBD1 (7 bases). The ends were cut back, 1 base at V and 0 bases at J, with 8 bases in the middle. CDR1 SGHNT and CDR2 YYREEE come from the germline V gene (reference sequence). The CDR3 runs to 14 residues. CDR3 DNA: TGTGCCAGCAGCTTGCAGGGGGGCTCCTACGAGCAGTACTTC. Protein product: CASSLQGGSYEQYF.

V is TRBV29-1 and J is TRBJ1-4; tentatively, D is TRBD1 (5 bases). Looked up from germline, CDR1 is SQVTM and CDR2 is ANQGSEA. The germline V and J ends were trimmed by 7 bases and 9 bases, with 15 bases remaining between them. CDR3 size: 12 residues. The CDR3 DNA sequence: TGCAGCGCCCGATGGGGGTCCAAAAAACTGTTTTTT. Protein: CSARWGSKKLFF. Supplemented by reference TRBV29-1 and TRBJ1-4, the full variable domain reads SAVISQKPSRDICQRGTSLTIQCQVDSQVTMMFWYRQQPGQSLTLIATANQGSEATYESGFVIDKFPISRPNLTFSTLTVSNMSPEDSSIYLCSARWGSKKLFFGSGTQLSVL.

J is TRBJ2-7 and V is TRBV12-5; 7 bases are a match to TRBD1. Germline V gene data show CDR1 as LGHNT and CDR2 as FRNRAP. The CDR3 has 14 amino acids. V was clipped by 5 bases and J by 1 base; unmatched bases: 5. DNA of the CDR3: TGTGCTAGTGGTGCCCCGACAGGGTCCTACGAGCAGTACTTC. Encoded protein: CASGAPTGSYEQYF.

The rearrangement links TRBV27 to TRBJ1-2; 8 positions agree with TRBD1. The CDR3 spans 14 residues. Germline V gene lookup returns CDR1 MNHEY and CDR2 SMNVEV (reference sequence). V was pared by 3 bases and J by 3 bases, with 3 bases of the junction left unmatched. The CDR3 nucleotides read TGTGCCAGCAGTTTTGGACAGGGCCACTATGGCTACACCTTC. This encodes CASSFGQGHYGYTF.

This chain links TRBV9 with TRBJ2-3, with 9 bases matching TRBD2. CDR1 is SGDLS, CDR2 YYNGEE, per germline. The ends lost 5 bases at V and 4 bases at J; junction bases unmatched: 8. This CDR3 comprises 15 residues. This CDR3 is CASSEGGGGPDTQYF. CDR3 DNA: TGTGCCAGCAGTGAAGGCGGGGGGGGCCCAGATACGCAGTATTTT.

The V and J genes are TRBV7-9 and TRBJ2-2; a possible D gene is TRBD2 (6 bases). The CDR3 runs to 16 residues. Germline-derived CDR1 and CDR2 are SEHNR and FQNEAQ (reference sequence). Trimming removed 1 base from V and 4 bases from J, with 13 bases in between. This CDR3 is CASSLGVAEVTGELFF. The CDR3 region has the DNA TGTGCCAGCAGCTTAGGGGTAGCGGAAGTCACCGGGGAGCTGTTTTTT.

The CDR3 loop is CASDAGRAMTDTQYF. The CDR3 coding sequence is TGTGCCAGCGACGCCGGGAGAGCGATGACAGATACGCAGTATTTT. This chain joins TRBV2 and TRBJ2-3; D is possibly TRBD2 (6 bases). The V end lost 8 bases, the J end lost 3 bases, and 18 bases lay between the germline ends. Germline CDR1 reads SNHLY; CDR2 reads FYNNEI. The CDR3 sequence is 15 residues long.

The V and J genes are TRBV21-1 and TRBJ2-2; the table calls TRBD1, which could not be checked here. TRBV21-1 is labeled a pseudogene. CDR3 length: 15 residues. In DNA, the CDR3 is TGTGCCAGCAGCAAGAGGACAGGGGCTGGCGGGGAGCTGTTTTTT. This sequence encodes CASSKRTGAGGELFF.

The V and J genes are TRBV6-1 and TRBJ2-4; 9 nucleotides line up with TRBD2. Germline loops: CDR1 MNHNS, CDR2 SASEGT. The CDR3 runs 18 residues. The J segment lost 0 bases and the V segment lost 2 bases, leaving 8 bases of the junction unmatched. CDR3 in amino acids: CASSELASGDLAKNIQYF. For the CDR3, the DNA is TGTGCCAGCAGTGAACTGGCTAGCGGGGATCTAGCCAAAAACATTCAGTACTTC.

The V and J genes are TRBV6-6 and TRBJ2-5; D might be TRBD1 or TRBD2, each matching 5 bases. CDR1 MNHNY and CDR2 SVGAGI come from the germline V gene (reference sequence). The length of the CDR3 is 14 residues. V was shortened by 6 bases and J by 5 bases, with 16 bases between the two germline ends. CDR3 in DNA: TGTGCCAGCAGGTCACCGGGGCTGCCGGAGACCCAGTACTTC. Encoded protein: CASRSPGLPETQYF.

V usage is TRBV5-6 and J usage is TRBJ1-1, with 8 positions matching TRBD1. With V trimmed by 3 bases and J by 1 base, 5 bases remained unmatched. Germline-derived CDR1 and CDR2 are SGHDT and YYEEEE. CDR3 length equals 15 residues. The DNA for the CDR3 is TGTGCCAGCAGCTACCGACAGGGGAAGAACACTGAAGCTTTCTTT. Amino acid sequence: CASSYRQGKNTEAFF.

The gene calls are TRBV7-9 and TRBJ2-1; no clear D. V was pared by 10 bases and J by 7 bases, with 11 bases between. CDR1 is SEHNR, CDR2 FQNEAQ, per germline (reference sequence). CDR3 length equals 11 residues. The CDR3 region is CATIWANEQFF. CDR3 bases: TGTGCCACCATTTGGGCGAATGAGCAGTTCTTC. The complete variable domain, with remaining parts taken from reference TRBV7-9 and TRBJ2-1, reads DTGVSQNPRHKITKRGQNVTFRCDPISEHNRLYWYRQTLGQGPEFLTYFQNEAQLEKSRLLSDRFSAERPKGSFSTLEIQRTEQGDSAMYLCATIWANEQFFGPGTRLTVL.

The rearrangement uses TRBV5-1 and TRBJ2-7, with 8 positions matching TRBD1. V gave up 4 bases and J gave up 5 bases; unmatched junction bases: 14. CDR3 length equals 16 residues. In germline, CDR1 is SGHRS, CDR2 YFSETQ. This chain's CDR3 is CASSRQGPLLEDEQYF. DNA for the CDR3: TGCGCCAGCAGCAGACAGGGGCCCCTTCTCGAGGACGAGCAGTACTTC.

The sample holds one count of this clone. This sequence joins TRBV5-6 and TRBJ1-3; D remains ambiguous. Trimming took 4 bases from V and 5 from J, leaving 16 bases between them. The CDR3 extends over 15 amino acids. From germline, CDR1 is SGHDT and CDR2 YYEEEE. CDR3 sequence: CASSPNTGRRNTIYF. The CDR3 DNA sequence: TGTGCCAGCAGCCCCAATACCGGTCGGCGAAACACCATATATTTT.

This clone was counted a single time. The chain uses TRBV11-2 and TRBJ1-2; possible D gene TRBD1, 5 bases. Germline V gives CDR1 SGHAT, CDR2 FQNNGV. V was shortened by 3 bases and J by 4 bases, with 9 bases between the two germline ends. This CDR3 spans 13 amino acids. The CDR3 spells CASSLGGSYGYTF. In DNA, the CDR3 is TGTGCCAGCAGCTTGGGGGGTAGCTATGGCTACACCTTC. The whole variable domain, remainder taken from reference TRBV11-2 and TRBJ1-2, is EAGVAQSPRYKIIEKRQSVAFWCNPISGHATLYWYQQILGQGPKLLIQFQNNGVVDDSQLPKDRFSAERLKGVDSTLKIQPAKLEDSAVYLCASSLGGSYGYTFGSGTRLTVV.

The CDR3: CASTMDSTPYEQYF. Written as DNA, the CDR3 is TGTGCCAGCACTATGGACAGTACCCCCTACGAGCAGTACTTC. This chain uses TRBV25-1 with TRBJ2-7; the D gene is possibly TRBD1 (6 bases). The CDR3 spans 14 residues. CDR1 and CDR2 (germline): MGHDK, SYGVNS. V lost 7 bases, J lost 2 bases, and 15 bases lay in between.

V is TRBV9 and J is TRBJ2-3, with D perhaps being TRBD1 or TRBD2 (6 bases each). The germline V and J ends were trimmed by 6 bases and 2 bases, with 13 bases remaining between them. Germline V gene lookup returns CDR1 SGDLS and CDR2 YYNGEE. The CDR3 extends over 14 amino acids. The chain's CDR3 is CASTYRGDTDTQYF. For the CDR3, the DNA is TGTGCCAGCACCTATAGGGGGGACACAGATACGCAGTATTTT.

V and J are TRBV4-3 and TRBJ2-2; 9 positions match TRBD1. J was trimmed by 4 bases and V by 2 bases; bases with no gene match: 5. The CDR3 has 16 amino acids. Germline CDR1 is LGHNA and CDR2 is YSLEER. The CDR3, as DNA: TGCGCCAGCAGCCAATCCGTGACAGGGGGCACCGGGGAGCTGTTTTTT. It codes for CASSQSVTGGTGELFF.

This clone was observed once. The chain carries TRBV6-1 and TRBJ2-2; D ambiguous. Germline V CDR1 and CDR2: MNHNS, SASEGT. The CDR3 sequence is 15 residues long. Trimming left V 8 bases short and J 0 bases short, with 13 bases between. DNA of the CDR3: TGTGCCAGCGGGCCGGACGTAACGAACACCGGGGAGCTGTTTTTT. It yields the protein CASGPDVTNTGELFF.

The rearrangement joins TRBV27 to TRBJ1-5, with 9 bases lining up with TRBD1. Losses at the gene ends were 6 bases for V and 5 bases for J; bases not matched to a gene: 8. The CDR3 length is 15 residues. The germline gives CDR1 MNHEY, CDR2 SMNVEV (reference sequence). Written as DNA, the CDR3 is TGTGCCAGCAGACCAGGACAGGGGAGAGATCAGCCCCAGCATTTT. This encodes CASRPGQGRDQPQHF.

The gene calls are TRBV28 and TRBJ2-1; D is possibly TRBD1 or TRBD2 (6 bases each). CDR3 length equals 17 residues. V lost 6 bases, J lost 6 bases, and 24 bases lay in between. CDR1 and CDR2 from the germline V gene are MDHEN and SYDVKM. DNA of the CDR3: TGTGCCAGCAGCTCTCGGAAGGGGGGCCCATGGATCAATGAGCAGTTCTTC. Encoded protein: CASSSRKGGPWINEQFF.

The chain recombines TRBV7-2 with TRBJ2-7; 9 nucleotides align to TRBD1. Germline V gene lookup returns CDR1 SGHTA and CDR2 FQGNSA. V shed 4 bases and J 5 bases; nucleotides not matched to a gene: 9. This CDR3 has 15 amino acids. The CDR3, as DNA: TGTGCCAGCAGCTCCCGAACAGGGGGCAAAAACGAGCAGTACTTC. Its protein is CASSSRTGGKNEQYF.

This clone was detected once. The chain carries TRBV29-1 and TRBJ2-4; 8 positions agree with TRBD2. Germline V gene sequence: CDR1 SQVTM, CDR2 ANQGSEA. CDR3 length: 12 residues. J lost 1 base, V lost 7 bases, and 0 bases had no gene match. The CDR3 DNA reads as TGCAGCGCGGGGGGGGCCAAAAACATTCAGTACTTC. It encodes CSAGGAKNIQYF.